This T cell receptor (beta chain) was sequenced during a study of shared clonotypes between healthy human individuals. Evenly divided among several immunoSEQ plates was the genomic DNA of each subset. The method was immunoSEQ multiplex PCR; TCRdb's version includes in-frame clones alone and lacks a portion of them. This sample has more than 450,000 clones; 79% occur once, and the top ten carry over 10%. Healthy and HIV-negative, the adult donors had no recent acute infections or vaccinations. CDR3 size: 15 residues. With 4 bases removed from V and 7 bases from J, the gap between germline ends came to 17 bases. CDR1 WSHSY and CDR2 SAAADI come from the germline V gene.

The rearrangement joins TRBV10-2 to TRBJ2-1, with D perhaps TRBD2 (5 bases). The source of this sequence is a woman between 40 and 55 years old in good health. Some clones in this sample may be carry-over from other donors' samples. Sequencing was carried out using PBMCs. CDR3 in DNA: TGCGCCAGCAGTGTATGGCTAGCCGGTTTTAATGAGCAGTTCTTC. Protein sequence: CASSVWLAGFNEQFF.